The 17 T cell receptor beta chains listed next were all sequenced from one sample in a study (dated by TCRdb to the mid-2010s). To prepare the library, RT-PCR was applied. Data came from an Illumina MiSeq. TCRdb reprocessed the public reads (quality trimming at Q25 with fastp, clone calling with MiXCR) and kept in-frame beta chains. CDR3 protein sequences are deduplicated, and each keeps its most common genes and DNA. The sample profile shows 650,000 to 800,000 distinct CDR3 sequences; about 14% of them were found once. The ten largest clones take up roughly 3.9% of the sample. The source material was memory CD4+ T cells from blood. These receptor sequences come from a female donor in good health, serving as a healthy control.

This clonotype appeared once. This chain connects TRBV25-1 to TRBJ1-1; D is unclear. Germline V CDR1 and CDR2: MGHDK, SYGVNS. Trimming took 6 bases from V and 7 from J, leaving 15 bases between them. This CDR3 contains 13 residues. This CDR3 is CASSPQMDFEAFF. In DNA form, the CDR3 reads TGTGCCAGCAGCCCTCAAATGGATTTTGAAGCTTTCTTT.

The sample holds many counts of this clonotype. The V call is TRBV7-9, the J call TRBJ2-5; 8 bases fit TRBD1. J lost 5 bases, V lost 4 bases, and 12 bases had no gene match. The CDR3 contains 16 residues. CDR1 is SEHNR, CDR2 FQNEAQ, per germline (reference sequence). CDR3 DNA sequence: TGTGCCAGCAGCTCCTTAGGCGCAGGGGGCGGTGAGACCCAGTACTTC. Its protein is CASSSLGAGGGETQYF.

This clonotype was seen only a few times. The CDR3, as DNA: TGCGCCAGCAGCTTGCAAGCGGGGAGCGCCTACAATGAGCAGTTCTTC. Its protein product is CASSLQAGSAYNEQFF. The chain has TRBV5-1 and TRBJ2-1; 7 bases are shared with TRBD2. Trimming took 1 base from V and 2 from J; bases not matched to a gene: 6. The CDR3 runs 16 residues. From germline, CDR1 is SGHRS and CDR2 YFSETQ.

The rearrangement links TRBV3-1 to TRBJ2-3; D unresolved. Per germline, CDR1 LGHDT and CDR2 YNNKEL (reference sequence). The CDR3 is 15 amino acids. Trimming took off 4 bases at V and 0 bases at J, with 11 bases between the two ends. CDR3 residues: CASSLDWVSTDTQYF. CDR3 in DNA: TGTGCCAGCAGCCTCGACTGGGTGAGCACAGATACGCAGTATTTT.

V and J are TRBV6-6 and TRBJ2-3, with 11 bases matching TRBD2. Germline CDR1 is MNHNY and CDR2 is SVGAGI (reference sequence). The CDR3 has 15 residues. The V segment lost 7 bases and the J segment 1 base; nucleotides outside the gene matches: 4. The CDR3 bases are TGTGCCAGCAAACTAGCGGGGGTAGGCACAGATACGCAGTATTTT. Its protein product is CASKLAGVGTDTQYF.

This clonotype was recorded many times. The genes are TRBV6-5 and TRBJ1-1; D possibly corresponds to TRBD1 (6 bases). Germline V gene sequence: CDR1 MNHEY, CDR2 SVGAGI. This CDR3 spans 15 amino acids. Trimming removed 7 bases at V and 0 bases at J, with 15 bases between. The CDR3, as DNA: TGTGCCAGCACCTTAAGGGGGGATCTGAACACTGAAGCTTTCTTT. Its translation: CASTLRGDLNTEAFF.

The chain carries TRBV20-1 and TRBJ2-3; tentative D call: TRBD1 (5 bases). Per germline, CDR1 DFQATT and CDR2 SNEGSKA (reference sequence). The CDR3 is 13 residues long. The V gene lost 6 bases and the J gene lost 7 bases, with 17 bases spanning the gap. The DNA of the CDR3 is TGCAGTGCGGCCGCGACCGACAGATATACGCAGTATTTT. Protein: CSAAATDRYTQYF.

This clonotype was counted only a few times. The DNA for the CDR3 is TGTGCCAGTAGTATTTCACCGGGACGGAGGTCTGGGGCCAACGTCCTGACTTTC. Protein sequence: CASSISPGRRSGANVLTF. The chain links TRBV19 to TRBJ2-6; D tentatively fits TRBD1 or TRBD2 (5 bases each). The length of the CDR3 is 18 residues. The V gene's germline CDR1 is LNHDA and CDR2 SQIVND (reference sequence). V dropped 3 bases and J dropped 1 base, with 16 bases sitting between them.

The chain has TRBV5-1 and TRBJ2-3, with TRBD1 matching 8 bases. The germline gives CDR1 SGHRS, CDR2 YFSETQ. This CDR3 is 15 amino acids long. V lost 4 bases, J lost 4 bases, and 8 bases stayed unmatched. CDR3: CASSPVQGGPDTQYF. The CDR3 DNA reads as TGCGCCAGCAGCCCCGTACAGGGGGGCCCAGATACGCAGTATTTT.

The chain employs TRBV20-1 and TRBJ1-2, with 9 bases aligning to TRBD1. Looked up from germline, CDR1 is DFQATT and CDR2 is SNEGSKA (reference sequence). The CDR3 is 15 amino acids. V shed 2 bases, J shed 6 bases, and the junction held 10 bases outside the gene matches. The CDR3, as DNA: TGCAGTGCTAGACCTCAAACGACAGGGGGGAATGGCTACACCTTC. This codes for CSARPQTTGGNGYTF.

This clonotype came up many times. The chain carries TRBV28 and TRBJ2-7; TRBD1 is a possible D gene (5 bases). V was clipped by 5 bases and J by 4 bases, with 9 bases between them. The CDR3 has 12 amino acids. Germline CDR1 MDHEN, CDR2 SYDVKM. The CDR3: CASSQKGYEQYF. CDR3 nucleotides: TGTGCCAGCAGTCAGAAGGGGTACGAGCAGTACTTC.

The sample holds many counts of this clonotype. The V and J genes are TRBV12-3 or TRBV12-4 and TRBJ1-5; TRBD1 matches at 10 bases. V lost 6 bases and J lost 5; bases outside the gene matches: 4. The CDR3 has 14 amino acids. The DNA of the CDR3 is TGTGCCAGCAGCTGGGGACAGGGGTATCAGCCCCAGCATTTT. It translates to CASSWGQGYQPQHF.

The chain recombines TRBV12-3 or TRBV12-4 with TRBJ2-7, with 11 bases lining up with TRBD2. After removal of 5 bases from V and 7 bases from J, the junction contained 7 bases not matched to a gene. This CDR3 has 14 residues. CDR3 DNA: TGTGCCAGCAGTCTTACTAGCGGGAGTGGAGAGCAGTACTTC. Its protein is CASSLTSGSGEQYF.

This clonotype appeared many times. The rearrangement uses TRBV10-3 and TRBJ2-2; 11 bases align to TRBD2. The CDR3 is 17 amino acids. CDR1 is ENHRY, CDR2 SYGVKD, per germline. V shed 0 bases, J shed 5 bases, and the junction held 5 bases outside the gene matches. The CDR3 region is CAISESIASGRTGELFF. In DNA, the CDR3 is TGTGCCATCAGTGAGTCGATCGCTAGCGGGAGGACCGGGGAGCTGTTTTTT.

Regarding this clonotype: The junction departs from germline at one end; a sequencing error may be responsible. V gene TRBV7-8 combines with J gene TRBJ1-3; TRBD1 aligns across 8 bases. The CDR3 has 17 amino acids. The germline V gene encodes CDR1 SGHVS and CDR2 FQNEAQ. The chain's CDR3 is CASSLEGQVSSGNTTYF. As DNA, the CDR3 is TGTGCCAGCAGCTTAGAGGGACAGGTATCCTCTGGAAACACCACATATTTT.

The gene calls are TRBV20-1 and TRBJ2-3; no clear D. V shed 5 bases and J shed 6 bases, with 12 bases lying between them. This CDR3 region has 12 residues. From germline, CDR1 is DFQATT and CDR2 SNEGSKA (reference sequence). The CDR3 protein is CSAQALGDTQYF. DNA of the CDR3: TGCAGTGCTCAGGCATTGGGGGATACGCAGTATTTT.

This clonotype was seen many times. The chain employs TRBV29-1 and TRBJ1-4; unclear D gene. This CDR3 is built from 13 residues. Germline-derived CDR1 and CDR2 are SQVTM and ANQGSEA. Deletions cut 2 bases from V and 4 bases from J, with 8 bases between. CDR3 residues: CSVESRSNEKLFF. The CDR3 DNA reads TGCAGCGTTGAATCGCGGAGTAATGAAAAACTGTTTTTT.